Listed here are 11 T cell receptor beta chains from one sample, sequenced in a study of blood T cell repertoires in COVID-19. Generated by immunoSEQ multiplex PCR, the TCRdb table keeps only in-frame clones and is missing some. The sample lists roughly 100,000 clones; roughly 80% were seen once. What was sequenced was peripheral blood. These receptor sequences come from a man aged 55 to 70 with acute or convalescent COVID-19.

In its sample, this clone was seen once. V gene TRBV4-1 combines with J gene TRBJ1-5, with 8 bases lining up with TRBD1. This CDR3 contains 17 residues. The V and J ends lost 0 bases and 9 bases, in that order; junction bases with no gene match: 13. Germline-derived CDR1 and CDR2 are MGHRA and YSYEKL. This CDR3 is CASSQDFRQGPGWPQHF. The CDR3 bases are TGCGCCAGCAGCCAAGACTTCCGACAGGGGCCGGGATGGCCCCAGCATTTT.

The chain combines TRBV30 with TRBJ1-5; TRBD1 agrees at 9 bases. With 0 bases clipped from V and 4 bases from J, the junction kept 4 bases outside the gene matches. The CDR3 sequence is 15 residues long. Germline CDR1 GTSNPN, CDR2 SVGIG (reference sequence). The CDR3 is CAWSVLGTGNQPQHF. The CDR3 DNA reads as TGTGCCTGGAGTGTACTAGGGACAGGGAATCAGCCCCAGCATTTT.

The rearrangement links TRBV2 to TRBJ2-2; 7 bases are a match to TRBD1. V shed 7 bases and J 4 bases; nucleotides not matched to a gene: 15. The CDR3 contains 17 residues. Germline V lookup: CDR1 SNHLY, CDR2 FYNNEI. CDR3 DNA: TGTGCCAGCAACCGTTTAGGTACAGGGGTGTCCACCGGGGAGCTGTTTTTT. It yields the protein CASNRLGTGVSTGELFF.

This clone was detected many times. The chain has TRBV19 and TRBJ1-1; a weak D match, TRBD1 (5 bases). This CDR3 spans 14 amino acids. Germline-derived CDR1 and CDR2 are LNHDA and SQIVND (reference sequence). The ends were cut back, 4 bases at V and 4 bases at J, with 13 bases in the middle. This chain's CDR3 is CASSTTGGTTEAFF. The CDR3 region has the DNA TGTGCCAGTAGTACGACTGGGGGGACCACTGAAGCTTTCTTT.

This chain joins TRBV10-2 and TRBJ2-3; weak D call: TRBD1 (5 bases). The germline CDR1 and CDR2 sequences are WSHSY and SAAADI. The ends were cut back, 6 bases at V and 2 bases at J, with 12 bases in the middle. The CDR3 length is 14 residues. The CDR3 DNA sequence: TGCGCCAGCAGAAGACAGTTTTCCACAGATACGCAGTATTTT. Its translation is CASRRQFSTDTQYF.

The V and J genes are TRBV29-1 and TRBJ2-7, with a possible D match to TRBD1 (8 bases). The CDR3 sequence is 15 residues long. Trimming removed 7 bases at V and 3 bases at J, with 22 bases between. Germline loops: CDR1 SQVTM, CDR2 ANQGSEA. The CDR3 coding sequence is TGCAGCGCAAAGAGGGGGGGGACAGGCAACTACGAGCAGTACTTC. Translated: CSAKRGGTGNYEQYF.

The CDR3 coding sequence is TGTGCCAGCAGTTCCGGTTCTAATTATCAGCCCCAGCATTTT. Translated, it gives CASSSGSNYQPQHF. The chain uses TRBV6-5 and TRBJ1-5; D remains ambiguous. V shed 4 bases and J shed 5 bases, with 12 bases lying between them. The CDR3 is 14 residues long. Germline V gene data show CDR1 as MNHEY and CDR2 as SVGAGI.

CDR3 DNA sequence: TGTGCCTGGATCCTCGATAGGGGGGAGACCCAGTACTTC. Translating it yields CAWILDRGETQYF. This chain uses TRBV30 with TRBJ2-5, with a possible D match to TRBD1 (6 bases). CDR3 length: 13 amino acids. CDR1 and CDR2 (germline): GTSNPN, SVGIG (reference sequence). Trimming shortened V by 4 bases and J by 5 bases, and 14 bases separated the two germline ends.

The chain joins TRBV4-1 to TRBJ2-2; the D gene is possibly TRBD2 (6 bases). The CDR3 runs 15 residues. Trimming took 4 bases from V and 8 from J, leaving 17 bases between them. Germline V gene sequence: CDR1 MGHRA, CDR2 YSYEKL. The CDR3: CASSLRGGPIGELFF. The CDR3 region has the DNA TGCGCCAGCAGCCTAAGAGGAGGGCCCATTGGGGAGCTGTTTTTT.

CDR3 amino acids: CASRWTGGTEAFF. The CDR3 bases are TGTGCCAGCAGATGGACAGGGGGCACTGAAGCTTTCTTT. The chain combines TRBV6-5 with TRBJ1-1; 10 bases agree with TRBD1. Germline trimming cut 6 bases from V and 4 bases from J; bases unmatched to any gene: 2. CDR1 MNHEY and CDR2 SVGAGI come from the germline V gene. The CDR3 has 13 amino acids.

CDR3 loop: CASSAPVQGAGSAKNIQYF. The CDR3, as DNA: TGTGCCAGCAGTGCACCGGTTCAGGGGGCTGGTTCGGCCAAAAACATTCAGTACTTC. The chain couples TRBV5-4 to TRBJ2-4; 8 nucleotides match TRBD1. Germline-derived CDR1 and CDR2 are SGHNT and YYREEE (reference sequence). V was pared by 5 bases and J by 1 base, with 17 bases of the junction left unmatched. The CDR3 consists of 19 residues.